The 21 T cell receptor beta chains below were found in one sample sequenced in a study of blood T cell repertoires in COVID-19. This table comes from immunoSEQ multiplex PCR, and its TCRdb copy is limited to in-frame clones, with some not included. The table has fewer than 30,000 clones, roughly 80% seen once. Sequenced material: peripheral blood. These receptor sequences come from a woman between 55 and 75 years old with acute or convalescent COVID-19.

The rearrangement links TRBV28 to TRBJ1-1; 8 positions agree with TRBD1. After removal of 8 bases from V and 1 base from J, the junction contained 6 bases not matched to a gene. Germline V gene lookup returns CDR1 MDHEN and CDR2 SYDVKM. There are 14 residues in the CDR3. The CDR3 loop reads CASPGTGKNTEAFF. In DNA form, the CDR3 reads TGTGCCAGCCCCGGGACAGGAAAGAACACTGAAGCTTTCTTT.

This chain links TRBV3-1 (or the pseudogene TRBV3-2) with TRBJ1-2; TRBD1 aligns across 10 bases. CDR3 length: 16 residues. CDR1 and CDR2 (germline): LGHDT, YNNKEL (reference sequence). J was trimmed by 7 bases and V by 3 bases; bases with no gene match: 11. Written as DNA, the CDR3 is TGTGCCAGCAGCCATGTGTGGACAGGGGGTATGTCTGGCTACACCTTC. Translated, it gives CASSHVWTGGMSGYTF.

V usage is TRBV27 and J usage is TRBJ1-1, with D perhaps matching TRBD1 (5 bases). This CDR3 comprises 14 residues. V was cut by 8 bases and J by 5 bases, with 18 bases left in between. Germline-derived CDR1 and CDR2 are MNHEY and SMNVEV (reference sequence). CDR3 in DNA: TGTGCCAGCGAGGCGGGGGGAGCAAGAACTGAAGCTTTCTTT. Protein: CASEAGGARTEAFF.

The CDR3 loop reads CSVSTGVGNQPQHF. The DNA for the CDR3 is TGCAGCGTCAGCACAGGGGTGGGAAATCAGCCCCAGCATTTT. J is TRBJ1-5 and V is TRBV29-1, with 7 bases matching TRBD1. The CDR3 is 14 amino acids. V trimming: 6 bases; J trimming: 4 bases; junction bases outside the gene matches: 9. CDR1 and CDR2 from the germline V gene are SQVTM and ANQGSEA.

The V and J genes are TRBV9 and TRBJ1-3; D unresolved. In germline, CDR1 is SGDLS, CDR2 YYNGEE. The CDR3 totals 15 residues. With 1 base removed from V and 8 bases from J, the gap between germline ends came to 16 bases. This CDR3 reads CASSVRSGAADTIYF. CDR3 DNA: TGTGCCAGCAGCGTAAGGTCGGGTGCTGCGGACACCATATATTTT. Combining the CDR3 with reference TRBV9 and TRBJ1-3 gives the whole variable domain DSGVTQTPKHLITATGQRVTLRCSPRSGDLSVYWYQQSLDQGLQFLIQYYNGEERAKGNILERFSAQQFPDLHSELNLSSLELGDSALYFCASSVRSGAADTIYFGEGSWLTVV.

In its sample, this clone was seen a few times. This rearrangement joins TRBV7-3 to TRBJ1-2; 7 bases are a match to TRBD1. V dropped 1 base and J dropped 11; count of bases not matched to a gene: 10. The CDR3 covers 14 residues. CDR1 is SGHTA, CDR2 FQGTGA, per germline. CDR3 nucleotides: TGTGCCAGCAGCTTAAACCGGGACAGTCCCTATTACACCTTC. It codes for CASSLNRDSPYYTF.

The chain recombines TRBV20-1 with TRBJ2-6; TRBD1 matches at 7 bases. Germline V gene sequence: CDR1 DFQATT, CDR2 SNEGSKA (reference sequence). Trimming took 3 bases from V and 0 from J; bases not matched to a gene: 5. This CDR3 has 16 residues. For the CDR3, the DNA is TGCAGTGCTAGTGGCCGGGACAGCTCTGGGGCCAACGTCCTGACTTTC. Its protein product is CSASGRDSSGANVLTF.

This clone was detected once. Here the CDR3 reads CASSNRGRGGYTF. The CDR3 coding sequence is TGTGCCAGCAGCAACAGGGGTCGGGGCGGCTACACCTTC. This chain connects TRBV12-3 or TRBV12-4 to TRBJ1-2; 7 positions match TRBD1. The CDR3 is made up of 13 amino acids. The V and J ends lost 6 bases and 8 bases, in that order; junction bases with no gene match: 9.

The chain is built from TRBV19 and TRBJ2-6; D is possibly TRBD2 (5 bases). CDR3 length: 16 amino acids. V gave up 1 base and J gave up 1 base, with 8 bases separating them. CDR1 is LNHDA and CDR2 is SQIVND in the germline V gene (reference sequence). DNA for the CDR3: TGTGCCAGTAGTATAGCCCGGGGATCTGGGGCCAACGTCCTGACTTTC. Translation gives CASSIARGSGANVLTF.

The J gene is TRBJ2-7, the V gene TRBV3-1 (or the pseudogene TRBV3-2); TRBD1 matches at 12 bases. The ends lost 0 bases at V and 9 bases at J; junction bases unmatched: 9. The CDR3 loop spans 16 amino acids. Per the germline V gene, CDR1 is LGHDT and CDR2 is YNNKEL (reference sequence). CDR3 nucleotides: TGTGCCAGCAGCCAAGATTTTGGGACAGGGGGCTTCGGGCAGTACTTC. Its protein product is CASSQDFGTGGFGQYF.

The V gene is TRBV18, the J gene TRBJ2-6, with 11 bases identical to TRBD1. The CDR3 sequence is 19 residues long. With V trimmed by 2 bases and J by 1 base, 7 bases remained unmatched. Per the germline V gene, CDR1 is KGHSH and CDR2 is LQKENI. The CDR3 loop is CASSPAPGQGVSGANVLTF. The CDR3 region has the DNA TGTGCCAGCTCACCAGCCCCGGGACAGGGGGTTTCTGGGGCCAACGTCCTGACTTTC.

The rearrangement links TRBV15 to TRBJ2-5; the match to TRBD1 covers 12 bases. The length of the CDR3 is 17 residues. CDR1 and CDR2 from the germline V gene are LNHNV and YYDKDF (reference sequence). V shed 3 bases, J shed 6 bases, and the junction held 11 bases outside the gene matches. CDR3 amino acids: CATSRSISGQGAKTQYF. The CDR3 nucleotides read TGTGCCACCAGCAGGTCAATCTCGGGACAGGGGGCAAAGACCCAGTACTTC.

The chain uses TRBV3-1 (or the pseudogene TRBV3-2) and TRBJ1-2; tentatively, D is TRBD1 (6 bases). There are 14 residues in the CDR3. Germline CDR1 LGHDT, CDR2 YNNKEL (reference sequence). Trimming removed 4 bases from V and 8 bases from J, with 17 bases in between. The CDR3 loop reads CASSLLEGENGYTF. CDR3 sequence (DNA): TGTGCCAGCAGCCTCCTCGAGGGGGAGAACGGCTACACCTTC.

The chain joins TRBV5-1 to TRBJ1-2, with TRBD1 identical over 7 bases. This CDR3 has 16 residues. With 4 bases clipped from V and 8 bases from J, the junction kept 17 bases outside the gene matches. From germline, CDR1 is SGHRS and CDR2 YFSETQ. In DNA, the CDR3 is TGCGCCAGCAGCACGGACCCGGACAGGAATAAGAGGGGCTACACCTTC. This translates into CASSTDPDRNKRGYTF.

The V call is TRBV12-1, the J call TRBJ2-5; the table calls TRBD2, which could not be checked here. TRBV12-1 is an annotated pseudogene. CDR3 length: 16 residues. In nucleotides, the CDR3 is TGTGCCAGCAGCTTTGCAGGGCTAGCGGGTCAAGAGACCCAGTACTTC. Its protein product is CASSFAGLAGQETQYF.

The sample holds one count of this clone. This rearrangement joins TRBV5-1 to TRBJ1-1; a weak D match, TRBD1 (5 bases). Looked up from germline, CDR1 is SGHRS and CDR2 is YFSETQ. The V and J ends lost 4 bases and 0 bases respectively, with 10 bases between them. The CDR3 has 14 residues. The CDR3 loop reads CASSVEGMNTEAFF. The CDR3 nucleotides are TGCGCCAGCAGCGTGGAGGGGATGAACACTGAAGCTTTCTTT.

This chain joins TRBV29-1 and TRBJ1-1, with TRBD1 as a possible D gene (6 bases). This CDR3 has 16 amino acids. The germline V gene has CDR1 SQVTM and CDR2 ANQGSEA. Trimming took 6 bases from V and 1 from J, leaving 21 bases between them. CDR3: CSVDGIKDSANTEAFF. For the CDR3, the DNA is TGCAGCGTAGACGGCATAAAGGACAGCGCGAACACTGAAGCTTTCTTT. The full variable domain, with the rest looked up from reference TRBV29-1 and TRBJ1-1, is SAVISQKPSRDICQRGTSLTIQCQVDSQVTMMFWYRQQPGQSLTLIATANQGSEATYESGFVIDKFPISRPNLTFSTLTVSNMSPEDSSIYLCSVDGIKDSANTEAFFGQGTRLTVV.

The chain uses TRBV7-9 and TRBJ2-5, with 7 bases fitting TRBD2. The junction had 8 bases not matched to a gene; V was cut back by 5 bases and J by 5 bases. CDR3 length: 14 amino acids. Per the germline V gene, CDR1 is SEHNR and CDR2 is FQNEAQ (reference sequence). The CDR3 spells CASSPRGGCETQYF. The CDR3 DNA sequence: TGTGCCAGCAGCCCCCGCGGGGGTTGCGAGACCCAGTACTTC.

The rearrangement links TRBV5-5 to TRBJ1-2; 8 nucleotides match TRBD1. CDR1 is SGHKS, CDR2 YYEKEE, per germline (reference sequence). After removal of 4 bases from V and 7 bases from J, the junction contained 9 bases not matched to a gene. The CDR3 spans 14 residues. Here the CDR3 reads CASSPTGTGGGYTF. CDR3 nucleotide sequence: TGTGCCAGCAGCCCTACCGGGACAGGAGGTGGCTACACCTTC.

The chain employs TRBV2 and TRBJ1-3, with 8 nucleotides matching TRBD1. Germline V gene data show CDR1 as SNHLY and CDR2 as FYNNEI. The CDR3 is made up of 18 amino acids. With V trimmed by 5 bases and J by 0 bases, 12 bases remained unmatched. The CDR3 nucleotides read TGTGCCAGCAGTCCGAGGCGGACAGGGATGAGCTCTGGAAACACCATATATTTT. It is translated as CASSPRRTGMSSGNTIYF. Variable domain in full (rest from reference TRBV2 and TRBJ1-3): EPEVTQTPSHQVTQMGQEVILRCVPISNHLYFYWYRQILGQKVEFLVSFYNNEISEKSEIFDDQFSVERPDGSNFTLKIRSTKLEDSAMYFCASSPRRTGMSSGNTIYFGEGSWLTVV.

V and J are TRBV5-4 and TRBJ2-1; TRBD1 aligns across 9 bases. Germline-derived CDR1 and CDR2 are SGHNT and YYREEE (reference sequence). The CDR3 runs to 13 residues. The ends lost 1 base at V and 8 bases at J; junction bases unmatched: 1. The DNA of the CDR3 is TGTGCCAGCAGCTTGAGGGACAGGGATGAGCAGTTCTTC. It translates to CASSLRDRDEQFF.